This record looks at one TCR beta chain sequence and its context. Its antigen is still unknown. CD45RO-negative CD8 cells positively selected for CCR7 made up the naive population, which excluded terminally differentiated effector memory CD45RA+ cells. This sample is part of a study of shared clonotypes between healthy human individuals. Study-level points and caveats: Shared across a few donors were around 5% of the naive CD4 clonotypes. Memory subsets generally showed lower estimated richness than naive subsets.

Deep level was the assay's run setting. The assay was immunoSEQ multiplex PCR, and TCRdb's table has in-frame clones only and misses some. This table holds approximately 740,000 clones, more than 85% found once. This clonotype was obtained from a man younger than 40 in good health. The source material was naive CD8+ T cells sorted from blood.

The CDR3 region is CASSTGTQGLGHTDTQYF. The CDR3 DNA reads TGTGCCAGCAGCACCGGAACTCAGGGACTAGGACACACAGATACGCAGTATTTT. J is TRBJ2-3 and V is TRBV13; 8 bases map to TRBD2. The CDR3 loop spans 18 amino acids. Germline CDR1 is PRHDT and CDR2 is FYEKMQ (reference sequence). V was clipped by 5 bases and J by 2 bases; unmatched bases: 15.